The clone carrying this T cell receptor beta chain was counted ten times or more. TCRdb recomputed calls from the RACE reads with MiXCR, one row per CDR3 protein. The sample shows about 82,000 distinct CDR3 sequences, 10% to 15% of them seen only once. This record belongs to a study of human T cells and chemical hapten exposure. Germline CDR1 is DFQATT and CDR2 is SNEGSKA (reference sequence). This CDR3 is 12 amino acids long. V was pared by 3 bases and J by 4 bases, with 7 bases between. The time point is: patch test 3, about 24 weeks after DPC sensitization. This sample's treatment: therapeutic diphenylcyclopropenone sensitization with weekly scalp DPC.

The clonotype comes from a woman between 50 and 59 years old with alopecia areata. Some clones in this sample may be carry-over from other donors' samples. This chain uses TRBV20-1 with TRBJ1-5; D unresolved. The material sequenced was whole blood, taken in connection with sensitization to the hapten diphenylcyclopropenone (DPC). CDR3 sequence (DNA): TGCAGTGCTAGTACCCCAAATCAGCCCCAGCATTTT. Translating gives CSASTPNQPQHF.